This passage covers 32 T cell receptor beta chains from one sample sequenced in a study of T cells after yellow fever vaccination. TCRdb reprocessed the 5' RACE reads with MiXCR, giving one entry per CDR3 protein. The sample lists over 300,000 distinct CDR3 sequences; 4.1% were seen once. The source was PBMCs, collected 5 days after the yellow fever booster vaccination. The receptors were sampled from a man younger than 35 who received the YFV17D yellow fever vaccine.

The rearrangement uses TRBV6-5 and TRBJ1-3; TRBD1 is a possible D gene (6 bases). CDR3 length equals 13 residues. V lost 11 bases to trimming and J lost 4 bases, with 15 bases between them. CDR1 and CDR2 from the germline V gene are MNHEY and SVGAGI. The CDR3 region has the DNA TGTGCCGTCGCGGACAGCAGGGGAAACACCATATATTTT. This sequence encodes CAVADSRGNTIYF.

The gene calls are TRBV30 and TRBJ2-7, with TRBD1 matching over 7 bases. The V and J ends lost 5 bases and 3 bases, in that order; junction bases with no gene match: 7. The CDR3 runs 13 residues. CDR1 GTSNPN and CDR2 SVGIG come from the germline V gene (reference sequence). CDR3 nucleotides: TGTGCCTGGGGACAGGTGGCGATCTACGAGCAGTACTTC. Protein: CAWGQVAIYEQYF.

This clonotype was found many times. The V gene is TRBV21-1, the J gene TRBJ2-7. TRBV21-1 represents a pseudogene. The CDR3 spans 11 residues. The CDR3 sequence is CASSKGHEQYV. The CDR3 nucleotides read TGTGCCAGCAGCAAAGGGCACGAGCAGTACGTC.

The chain joins TRBV4-1 to TRBJ1-3; perhaps TRBD1 as D (5 bases). CDR1 MGHRA and CDR2 YSYEKL come from the germline V gene. The V end lost 1 base, the J end lost 2 bases, and 15 bases lay between the germline ends. The CDR3 sequence is 17 residues long. This chain's CDR3 is CASSQAGGGGAGNTIYF. DNA of the CDR3: TGCGCCAGCAGCCAAGCGGGCGGTGGAGGGGCTGGAAACACCATATATTTT.

About this clonotype itself: Relative to the germline gene, one junction end is altered; a read error may explain this. V usage is TRBV20-1 and J usage is TRBJ2-3; 9 bases line up with TRBD2. There are 17 residues in the CDR3. Per the germline V gene, CDR1 is DFQATT and CDR2 is SNEGSKA (reference sequence). The DNA for the CDR3 is TGCAGTGCGAGAGGGACTAGCAGCTTCGCTAGCACAGATACGCAGTATTTT. Translating it yields CSARGTSSFASTDTQYF.

Written as DNA, the CDR3 is TGTGCCAGCAGCCGCCTGGGGGAGTTGCCCCAGCATTTT. Translating it yields CASSRLGELPQHF. This rearrangement joins TRBV7-2 to TRBJ1-5; the D gene is possibly TRBD1 (5 bases). The CDR3 is made up of 13 amino acids. V lost 5 bases and J 9 bases, leaving 14 bases between the germline ends. Germline V lookup: CDR1 SGHTA, CDR2 FQGNSA.

The table lists this clonotype with a few counts. V and J are TRBV7-6 and TRBJ1-1; no clear D. The CDR3 runs to 15 residues. The V end was cut by 0 bases, the J end by 0 bases, with 8 bases between. Germline-derived CDR1 and CDR2 are SGHVS and FNYEAQ. CDR3 protein: CASSLAHSLNTEAFF. The CDR3 DNA reads TGTGCCAGCAGCTTAGCGCACAGCCTGAACACTGAAGCTTTCTTT.

This clonotype was seen more than once but under ten times. The rearrangement links TRBV3-1 to TRBJ1-5; D is uncertain. Per the germline V gene, CDR1 is LGHDT and CDR2 is YNNKEL (reference sequence). The CDR3 covers 16 residues. V was shortened by 1 base and J by 3 bases, with 13 bases between the two germline ends. Here the CDR3 reads CASSQGLAGPNQPQHF. CDR3 nucleotide sequence: TGTGCCAGCAGCCAAGGGTTGGCAGGCCCCAATCAGCCCCAGCATTTT.

The CDR3 region has the DNA TGTGCCAGCAGCTTAGTTCCCGAAGCTTTCTTT. Amino acids: CASSLVPEAFF. The J gene is TRBJ1-1, the V gene TRBV7-2; no clear D. Trimming cost V 1 base and J 8 bases, with 5 bases left between them. This CDR3 region has 11 residues. Germline V gene sequence: CDR1 SGHTA, CDR2 FQGNSA.

This clonotype has more than one count but fewer than ten. The chain links TRBV5-1 to TRBJ1-2, with TRBD1 matching 8 bases. Germline lookup yields CDR1 SGHRS and CDR2 YFSETQ. Trimming removed 3 bases from V and 4 bases from J; junction bases left unmatched: 8. CDR3 length equals 15 residues. The DNA of the CDR3 is TGCGCCAGCAGCTCCTCCGGGACAGGACCCTATGGCTACACCTTC. It encodes CASSSSGTGPYGYTF.

V is TRBV4-1 and J is TRBJ2-3; 14 bases align to TRBD2. Trimming cost V 4 bases and J 5 bases; bases outside gene matches: 5. CDR1 is MGHRA, CDR2 YSYEKL, per germline. This CDR3 contains 16 residues. This CDR3 reads CASSLRLAGGGDTQYF. DNA for the CDR3: TGCGCCAGCAGCCTCCGACTAGCGGGGGGGGGAGATACGCAGTATTTT.

The rearrangement uses TRBV24-1 and TRBJ2-5; D not certain. The germline V gene encodes CDR1 KGHDR and CDR2 SFDVKD. V was cut by 3 bases and J by 5 bases, with 9 bases left in between. This CDR3 has 13 amino acids. CDR3 coding DNA: TGTGCCACCAGTGATGGTAGTGGGGAGACCCAGTACTTC. It codes for CATSDGSGETQYF.

This clonotype has a handful of counts. The rearrangement links TRBV6-6 to TRBJ1-2; perhaps TRBD1 as D (5 bases). Trimming took 2 bases from V and 8 from J, leaving 18 bases between them. Germline V gene lookup returns CDR1 MNHNY and CDR2 SVGAGI (reference sequence). The CDR3 is 15 residues long. CDR3 loop: CASSYEGLPGGGYTF. In DNA form, the CDR3 reads TGTGCCAGCAGTTACGAGGGACTTCCCGGGGGGGGCTACACCTTC.

This clonotype appeared many times. The J gene is TRBJ2-1, the V gene TRBV12-3 or TRBV12-4; no definite D call. The V end was cut by 0 bases, the J end by 9 bases, with 6 bases between. CDR3 size: 12 residues. In nucleotides, the CDR3 is TGTGCCAGCAGTTTAGCGGTGGTTGAGCAGTTCTTC. Amino acid sequence: CASSLAVVEQFF.

The genes are TRBV20-1 and TRBJ2-1; weak D call: TRBD2 (5 bases). The CDR3 is 16 residues long. CDR1 is DFQATT, CDR2 SNEGSKA, per germline (reference sequence). Trimming shortened V by 0 bases and J by 4 bases, and 16 bases separated the two germline ends. In DNA, the CDR3 is TGCAGTGCTAGAGATCCAGGTTGGAGGTCATACAATGAGCAGTTCTTC. Its translation: CSARDPGWRSYNEQFF.

This clonotype was seen repeatedly, ten times or more. This rearrangement joins TRBV5-1 to TRBJ1-2; no clear D gene. The CDR3 covers 14 residues. Germline CDR1 reads SGHRS; CDR2 reads YFSETQ. V shed 2 bases and J shed 2 bases, with 10 bases lying between them. CDR3 protein: CASSLRESNYGYTF. The CDR3 DNA follows: TGCGCCAGCAGCTTAAGGGAGTCAAACTATGGCTACACCTTC.

The chain links TRBV7-9 to TRBJ2-5; tentatively, D is TRBD2 (6 bases). CDR3 length: 13 residues. Trimming left V 10 bases short and J 2 bases short, with 14 bases between. Looked up from germline, CDR1 is SEHNR and CDR2 is FQNEAQ (reference sequence). The CDR3 is CATPGRGQETQYF. The CDR3 DNA reads as TGTGCCACCCCGGGTCGGGGGCAAGAGACCCAGTACTTC.

This clonotype has only a few counts. At one end the junction does not follow the germline gene, possibly because of a read error. The chain couples TRBV6-5 to TRBJ1-1; D gene ambiguous. The CDR3 extends over 16 amino acids. The germline V gene encodes CDR1 MNHEY and CDR2 SVGAGI. The CDR3 loop reads CASSYGQSPSNAEAFF. CDR3 coding DNA: TGTGCCAGCAGTTACGGGCAGTCCCCTTCGAACGCTGAAGCTTTCTTT.

In this sample, this clonotype turned up many times. J is TRBJ2-2 and V is TRBV7-9; 7 bases are a match to TRBD1. Germline CDR1 SEHNR, CDR2 FQNEAQ (reference sequence). Losses at the gene ends were 4 bases for V and 8 bases for J; bases not matched to a gene: 10. This CDR3 comprises 15 residues. The CDR3 region is CASSSPGQRTGELFF. In DNA, the CDR3 is TGTGCCAGCAGCTCACCGGGACAGAGAACGGGGGAGCTGTTTTTT. Using reference TRBV7-9 and TRBJ2-2 for the parts outside the CDR3, the full variable domain is DTGVSQNPRHKITKRGQNVTFRCDPISEHNRLYWYRQTLGQGPEFLTYFQNEAQLEKSRLLSDRFSAERPKGSFSTLEIQRTEQGDSAMYLCASSSPGQRTGELFFGEGSRLTVL.

This clonotype was observed a few times. This chain uses TRBV4-1 with TRBJ2-7; no reliable D call. The CDR3 runs 14 residues. Per germline, CDR1 MGHRA and CDR2 YSYEKL. Trimming stripped 4 bases from V and 3 bases from J, with 13 bases between. The CDR3 DNA reads TGCGCCAGCAGCCGGTCTGTAGCCAACTACGAGCAGTACTTC. This sequence encodes CASSRSVANYEQYF.

The table lists this clonotype with a few counts. The J gene is TRBJ1-2, the V gene TRBV20-1; D is perhaps TRBD1 (6 bases). Germline lookup yields CDR1 DFQATT and CDR2 SNEGSKA (reference sequence). Between the trimmed V and J ends, which lost 3 bases and 5 bases, there was a span of 13 bases. This CDR3 region has 13 residues. The CDR3 loop is CSASLPGQYGYTF. The CDR3 DNA reads TGCAGTGCTAGTCTACCGGGACAATATGGCTACACCTTC.

The table lists this clonotype with many counts. V is TRBV6-1 and J is TRBJ2-7, with D unclear. Trimming shortened V by 6 bases and J by 4 bases, and 19 bases separated the two germline ends. The germline V gene has CDR1 MNHNS and CDR2 SASEGT. The CDR3 covers 15 residues. In DNA, the CDR3 is TGTGCCAGCAGCTTTGACACAGCCTTAGGGTACGAGCAGTACTTC. Translated, it gives CASSFDTALGYEQYF.

In its sample, this clonotype was seen many times. V usage is TRBV30 and J usage is TRBJ1-1, with a possible D match to TRBD1 (5 bases). Per germline, CDR1 GTSNPN and CDR2 SVGIG (reference sequence). The CDR3 sequence is 13 residues long. V was shortened by 1 base and J by 3 bases, with 9 bases between the two germline ends. The CDR3 protein is CAWSGEGYTEAFF. CDR3 DNA sequence: TGTGCCTGGAGTGGCGAGGGGTACACTGAAGCTTTCTTT.

This clonotype was observed at least ten times. The chain joins TRBV5-1 to TRBJ1-2, with a weak D call TRBD1 (5 bases). V shed 0 bases and J shed 0 bases, with 9 bases lying between them. The germline gives CDR1 SGHRS, CDR2 YFSETQ. This CDR3 has 15 amino acids. This CDR3 is CASSLEPTANYGYTF. CDR3 bases: TGCGCCAGCAGCTTGGAGCCGACAGCTAACTATGGCTACACCTTC.

This clonotype was recorded many times. V is TRBV14 and J is TRBJ2-1; D ambiguous. CDR3 length: 13 amino acids. Germline CDR1 and CDR2: SGHDN and FVKESK. The ends were cut back, 4 bases at V and 8 bases at J, with 12 bases in the middle. CDR3 sequence (DNA): TGTGCCAGCAGCCCCCGAGTTATGGATGAGCAGTTCTTC. The encoded protein is CASSPRVMDEQFF.

V is TRBV4-2 and J is TRBJ1-6, with TRBD1 matching over 9 bases. The germline CDR1 and CDR2 sequences are LGHNA and YNFKEQ. V trimming: 3 bases; J trimming: 9 bases; junction bases outside the gene matches: 6. This CDR3 is built from 15 residues. The CDR3 sequence is CASSQRGQGGSPLHF. The CDR3 nucleotides are TGTGCCAGCAGCCAGAGGGGACAGGGCGGTTCACCCCTCCACTTT.

This chain uses TRBV6-2 or TRBV6-3 with TRBJ2-7; D is ambiguous. The CDR3 covers 11 residues. Germline V gives CDR1 MNHEY, CDR2 SVGEGT. Trimming removed 2 bases from V and 4 bases from J, with 3 bases in between. The CDR3 DNA reads TGTGCCAGCAGTTACACATACGAGCAGTACTTC. Translated, it gives CASSYTYEQYF.

The J gene is TRBJ2-3, the V gene TRBV4-1; 7 bases are shared with TRBD2. CDR1 MGHRA and CDR2 YSYEKL come from the germline V gene. CDR3 length equals 16 residues. V trimming: 0 bases; J trimming: 0 bases; junction bases outside the gene matches: 3. The CDR3 DNA reads as TGCGCCAGCAGCCAAGAACTAGCGTCTAGCACAGATACGCAGTATTTT. Translated, it gives CASSQELASSTDTQYF.

The V call is TRBV5-1, the J call TRBJ2-7, with 7 bases lining up with TRBD2. Germline CDR1 SGHRS, CDR2 YFSETQ. The CDR3 is made up of 12 amino acids. V was pared by 0 bases and J by 11 bases, with 5 bases of the junction left unmatched. The CDR3 nucleotides read TGCGCCAGCAGCTTGGGACTAGCCGGCGAGTACTTC. Translated, it gives CASSLGLAGEYF. The whole variable domain, remainder taken from reference TRBV5-1 and TRBJ2-7, is KAGVTQTPRYLIKTRGQQVTLSCSPISGHRSVSWYQQTPGQGLQFLFEYFSETQRNKGNFPGRFSGRQFSNSRSEMNVSTLELGDSALYLCASSLGLAGEYFGPGTRLTVT.

This clonotype occurred many times. Here the CDR3 reads CASSPKRAPEAFF. CDR3 sequence (DNA): TGTGCCAGCAGTCCTAAAAGGGCGCCTGAAGCTTTCTTT. The chain combines TRBV7-9 with TRBJ1-1, with D hard to call. Germline assignment: CDR1 SEHNR and CDR2 FQNEAQ (reference sequence). The CDR3 has 13 residues. Trimming cost V 6 bases and J 6 bases, with 14 bases left between them.

This clonotype was counted between two and nine times. V usage is TRBV5-5 and J usage is TRBJ2-1, with D tentatively TRBD1 (6 bases). The CDR3 covers 11 residues. CDR1 and CDR2 (germline): SGHKS, YYEKEE (reference sequence). Trimming removed 8 bases at V and 7 bases at J, with 10 bases between. CDR3 loop: CASITGNEQFF. The CDR3 DNA is TGTGCCAGTATAACAGGGAATGAGCAGTTCTTC. Full variable domain (remainder filled in from reference TRBV5-5 and TRBJ2-1): DAGVTQSPTHLIKTRGQQVTLRCSPISGHKSVSWYQQVLGQGPQFIFQYYEKEERGRGNFPDRFSARQFPNYSSELNVNALLLGDSALYLCASITGNEQFFGPGTRLTVL.

The table lists this clonotype with many counts. The CDR3 coding sequence is TGTGCCAGCAGCGTAGACCTCAAGGGGGAAGCCGGACAAGACTACGAGCAGTACGTC. Encoded protein: CASSVDLKGEAGQDYEQYV. The chain employs TRBV9 and TRBJ2-7; the D gene is possibly TRBD1 (6 bases). The CDR3 runs 19 residues. The germline gives CDR1 SGDLS, CDR2 YYNGEE. Trimming took 0 bases from V and 3 from J, leaving 25 bases between them.